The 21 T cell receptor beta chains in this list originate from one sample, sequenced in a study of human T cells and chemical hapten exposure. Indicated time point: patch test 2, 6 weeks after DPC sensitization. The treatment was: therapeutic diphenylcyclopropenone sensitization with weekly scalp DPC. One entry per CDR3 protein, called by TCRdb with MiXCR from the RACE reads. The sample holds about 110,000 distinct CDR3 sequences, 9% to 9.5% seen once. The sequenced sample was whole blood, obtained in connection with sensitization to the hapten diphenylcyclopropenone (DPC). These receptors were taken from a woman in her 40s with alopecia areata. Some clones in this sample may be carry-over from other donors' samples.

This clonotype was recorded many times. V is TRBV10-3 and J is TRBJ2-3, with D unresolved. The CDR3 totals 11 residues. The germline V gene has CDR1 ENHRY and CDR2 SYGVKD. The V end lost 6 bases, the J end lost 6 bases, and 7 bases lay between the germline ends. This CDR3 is CAIRGVDTQYF. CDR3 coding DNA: TGTGCCATCAGGGGCGTGGATACGCAGTATTTT.

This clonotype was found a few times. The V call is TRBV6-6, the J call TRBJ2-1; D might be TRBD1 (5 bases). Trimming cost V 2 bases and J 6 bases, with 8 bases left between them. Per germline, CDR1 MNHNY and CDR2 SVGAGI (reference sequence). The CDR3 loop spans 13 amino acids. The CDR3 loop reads CASSYPDSNEQFF. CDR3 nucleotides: TGTGCCAGCAGTTACCCAGACAGCAATGAGCAGTTCTTC.

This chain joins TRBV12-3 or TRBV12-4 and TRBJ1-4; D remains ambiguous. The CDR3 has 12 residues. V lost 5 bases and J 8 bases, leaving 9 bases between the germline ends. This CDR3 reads CASSPLREKLFF. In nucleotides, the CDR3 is TGTGCCAGCAGTCCCCTTCGAGAAAAACTGTTTTTT.

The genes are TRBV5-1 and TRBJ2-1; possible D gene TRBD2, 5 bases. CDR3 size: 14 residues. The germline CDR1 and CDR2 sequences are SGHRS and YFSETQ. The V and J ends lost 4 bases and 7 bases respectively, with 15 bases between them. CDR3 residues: CASSILRGSNEQFF. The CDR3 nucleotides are TGCGCCAGCAGCATTCTTCGGGGATCGAATGAGCAGTTCTTC. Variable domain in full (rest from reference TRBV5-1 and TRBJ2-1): KAGVTQTPRYLIKTRGQQVTLSCSPISGHRSVSWYQQTPGQGLQFLFEYFSETQRNKGNFPGRFSGRQFSNSRSEMNVSTLELGDSALYLCASSILRGSNEQFFGPGTRLTVL.

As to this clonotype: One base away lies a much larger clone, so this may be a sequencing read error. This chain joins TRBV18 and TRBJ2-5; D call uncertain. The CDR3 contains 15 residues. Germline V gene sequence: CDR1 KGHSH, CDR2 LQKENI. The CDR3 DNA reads TGTACCAGCTCACCCCCCGAAGCGAGCCAAGAGACCCAGTACTTC. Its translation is CTSSPPEASQETQYF.

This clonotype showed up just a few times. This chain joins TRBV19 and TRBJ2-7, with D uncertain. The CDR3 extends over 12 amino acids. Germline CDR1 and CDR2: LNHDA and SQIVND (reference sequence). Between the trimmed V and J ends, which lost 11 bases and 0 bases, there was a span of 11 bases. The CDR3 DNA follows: TGTGCCTCGGATCGGATCTCCTACGAGCAGTACTTC. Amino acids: CASDRISYEQYF.

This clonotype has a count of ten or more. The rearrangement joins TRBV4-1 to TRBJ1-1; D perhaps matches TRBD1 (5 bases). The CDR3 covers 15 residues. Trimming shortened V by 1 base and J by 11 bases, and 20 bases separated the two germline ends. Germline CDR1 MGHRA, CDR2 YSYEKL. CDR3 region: CASSQAFTGFAGAFF. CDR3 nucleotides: TGCGCCAGCAGCCAAGCCTTTACAGGATTCGCGGGGGCTTTCTTT.

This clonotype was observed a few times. CDR3 nucleotides: TGTGCCAGCAGACTTAACACAGGGGGTCGACTAGCCAAAAACATTCAGTACTTC. Protein sequence: CASRLNTGGRLAKNIQYF. The chain combines TRBV28 with TRBJ2-4; 8 positions match TRBD1. Germline values: CDR1 MDHEN, CDR2 SYDVKM. The V and J ends lost 6 bases and 0 bases, in that order; junction bases with no gene match: 13. The CDR3 is 18 amino acids.

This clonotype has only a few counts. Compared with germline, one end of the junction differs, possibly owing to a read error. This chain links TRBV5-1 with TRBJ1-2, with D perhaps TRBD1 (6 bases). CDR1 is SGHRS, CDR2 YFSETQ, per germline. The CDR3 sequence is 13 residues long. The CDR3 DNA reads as TGCCCCAGCAGCTTATCAGGGGACTATGGCTACACCTTC. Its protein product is CPSSLSGDYGYTF.

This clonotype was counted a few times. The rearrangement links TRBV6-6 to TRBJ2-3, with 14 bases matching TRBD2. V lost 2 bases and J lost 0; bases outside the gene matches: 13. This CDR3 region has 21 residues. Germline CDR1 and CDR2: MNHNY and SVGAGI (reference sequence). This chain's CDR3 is CASSYPGAGTSGGASTDTQYF. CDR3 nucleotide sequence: TGTGCCAGCAGTTACCCGGGAGCTGGGACTAGCGGGGGAGCTAGCACAGATACGCAGTATTTT.

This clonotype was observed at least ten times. CDR3 amino acids: CASTLQGVGYGYTF. As DNA, the CDR3 is TGTGCCAGCACACTACAGGGAGTGGGCTATGGCTACACCTTC. The chain has TRBV9 and TRBJ1-2; D is possibly TRBD1 (6 bases). Trimming shortened V by 6 bases and J by 4 bases, and 16 bases separated the two germline ends. The CDR3 loop spans 14 amino acids. Germline CDR1 reads SGDLS; CDR2 reads YYNGEE.

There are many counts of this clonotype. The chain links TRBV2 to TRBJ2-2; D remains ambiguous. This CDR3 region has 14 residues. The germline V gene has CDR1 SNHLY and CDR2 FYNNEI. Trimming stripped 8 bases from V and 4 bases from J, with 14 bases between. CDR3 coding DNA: TGTGCCAGCTCCGGATCTCCCCCCACCGGGGAGCTGTTTTTT. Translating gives CASSGSPPTGELFF.

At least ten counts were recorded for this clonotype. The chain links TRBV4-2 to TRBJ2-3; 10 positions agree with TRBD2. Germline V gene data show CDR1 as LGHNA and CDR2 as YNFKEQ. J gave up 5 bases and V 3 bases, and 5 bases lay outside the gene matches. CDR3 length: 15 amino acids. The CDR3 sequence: CASSHLLAGLDTQYF. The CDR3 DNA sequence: TGTGCCAGCAGCCACCTACTAGCGGGGTTAGATACGCAGTATTTT.

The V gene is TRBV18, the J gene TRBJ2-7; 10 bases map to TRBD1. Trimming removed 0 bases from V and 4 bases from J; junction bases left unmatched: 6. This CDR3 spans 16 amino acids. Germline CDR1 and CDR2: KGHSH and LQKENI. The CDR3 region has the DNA TGTGCCAGCTCACCACCGGGGACAGGGGCGCAGTACGAGCAGTACTTC. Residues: CASSPPGTGAQYEQYF.

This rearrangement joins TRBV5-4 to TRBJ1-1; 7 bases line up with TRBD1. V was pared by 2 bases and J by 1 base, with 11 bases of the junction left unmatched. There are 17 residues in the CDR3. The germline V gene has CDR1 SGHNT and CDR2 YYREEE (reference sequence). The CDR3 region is CASSLPFTGAENTEAFF. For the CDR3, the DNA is TGTGCCAGCAGCTTACCCTTTACAGGGGCGGAGAACACTGAAGCTTTCTTT.

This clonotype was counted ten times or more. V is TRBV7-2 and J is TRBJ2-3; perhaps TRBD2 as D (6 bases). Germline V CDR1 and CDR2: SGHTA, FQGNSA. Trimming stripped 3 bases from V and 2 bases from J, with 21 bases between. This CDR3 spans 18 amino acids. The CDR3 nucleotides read TGTGCCAGCAGCTTCGACCCTCTAGCGCCCCGCCCCACAGATACGCAGTATTTT. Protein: CASSFDPLAPRPTDTQYF.

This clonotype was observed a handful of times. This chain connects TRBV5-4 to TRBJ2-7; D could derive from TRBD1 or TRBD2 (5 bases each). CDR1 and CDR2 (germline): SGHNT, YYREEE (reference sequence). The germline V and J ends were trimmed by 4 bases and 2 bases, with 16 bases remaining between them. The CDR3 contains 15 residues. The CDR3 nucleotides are TGTGCCAGCAGCCAAGCCGGGACGGACCCCTACGAGCAGTACTTC. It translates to CASSQAGTDPYEQYF.

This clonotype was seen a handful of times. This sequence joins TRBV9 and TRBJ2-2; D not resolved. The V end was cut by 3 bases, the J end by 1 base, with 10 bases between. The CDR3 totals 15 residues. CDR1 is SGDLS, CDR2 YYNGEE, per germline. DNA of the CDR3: TGTGCCAGCAGCGCCCTCGGGCTGAACACCGGGGAGCTGTTTTTT. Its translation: CASSALGLNTGELFF.

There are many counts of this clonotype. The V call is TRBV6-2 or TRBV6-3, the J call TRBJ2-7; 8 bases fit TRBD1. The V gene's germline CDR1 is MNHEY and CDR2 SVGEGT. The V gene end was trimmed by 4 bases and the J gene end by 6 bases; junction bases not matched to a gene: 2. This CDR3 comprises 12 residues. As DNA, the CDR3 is TGTGCCAGCAGTTGGGGGACAGGCGAGCAGTACTTC. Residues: CASSWGTGEQYF.

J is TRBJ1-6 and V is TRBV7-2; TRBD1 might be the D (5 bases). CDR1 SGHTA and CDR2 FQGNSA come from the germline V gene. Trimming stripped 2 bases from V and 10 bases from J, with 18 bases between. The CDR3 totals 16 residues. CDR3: CASSLQGLTPRSPLHF. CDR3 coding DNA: TGTGCCAGCAGCTTACAGGGTTTGACTCCGAGGTCACCCCTCCACTTT.

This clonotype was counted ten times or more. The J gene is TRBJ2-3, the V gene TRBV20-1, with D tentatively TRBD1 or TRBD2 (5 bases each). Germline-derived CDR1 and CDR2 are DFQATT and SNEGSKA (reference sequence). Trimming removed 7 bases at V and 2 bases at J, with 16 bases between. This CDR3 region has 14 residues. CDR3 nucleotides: TGCAGTGTCCGGGCTGGGGGATACACAGATACGCAGTATTTT. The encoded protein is CSVRAGGYTDTQYF.